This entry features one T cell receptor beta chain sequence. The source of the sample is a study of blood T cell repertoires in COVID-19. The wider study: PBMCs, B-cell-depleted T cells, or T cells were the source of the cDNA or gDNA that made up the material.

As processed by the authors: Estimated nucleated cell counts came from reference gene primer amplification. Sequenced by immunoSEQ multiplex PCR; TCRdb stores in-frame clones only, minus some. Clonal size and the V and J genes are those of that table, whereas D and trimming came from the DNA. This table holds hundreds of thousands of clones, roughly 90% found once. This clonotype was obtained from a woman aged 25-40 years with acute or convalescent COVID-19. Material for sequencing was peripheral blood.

This chain's CDR3 is CASSGHLNEQFF. The CDR3 nucleotides read TGTGCCAGCAGCGGACACCTTAATGAGCAGTTCTTC. The V and J genes are TRBV6-2 or TRBV6-3 and TRBJ2-1; perhaps TRBD1 as D (5 bases). Germline CDR1 MNHEY, CDR2 SVGEGT. The V and J ends lost 6 bases and 7 bases respectively, with 10 bases between them. The CDR3 consists of 12 residues.